The TCR beta chain under discussion was sequenced for a study of blood T cell repertoires in COVID-19. Study as a whole: The United States, Italy and Spain provided the acute and convalescent COVID-19 samples.

The germline V gene has CDR1 SGHTA and CDR2 FQGNSA. CDR3 length: 15 amino acids. The trim removed 6 bases at V and 8 bases at J, leaving 10 bases unmatched. TCRdb's copy holds only in-frame clones and misses some; the assay was immunoSEQ multiplex PCR. The sample consists of about 190,000 clones, around four fifths of them appearing once. The source is a woman aged 70-85 years with active or convalescent COVID-19. V gene TRBV7-2 combines with J gene TRBJ1-3, with 10 bases identical to TRBD1. Sequenced material: peripheral blood. This CDR3 is CASRKDGTGVDTIYF. CDR3 nucleotide sequence: TGTGCCAGCAGAAAAGACGGGACAGGGGTCGACACCATATATTTT.